This note documents a single TCR beta chain sequence. No antigen is known for it. The CDR3 loop spans 15 amino acids. V lost 4 bases and J lost 3; bases outside the gene matches: 7. Germline V gives CDR1 SGDLS, CDR2 YYNGEE. 13 Jbeta primers and 60 Vbeta primers were used for the PCR. In the study's own analysis: Some 10 million shared chains were among the 80 million or so unique TCR beta chains that a later analysis counted. Clones were read by immunoSEQ multiplex PCR, and TCRdb kept only the in-frame ones, dropping some. That table supplies the V and J calls and clone size; D and trimming were determined from the DNA. The repertoire includes 98,000 or so clones, around 10% of them detected once, and roughly 5% sits in the top ten. This sample is drawn from a study of cytomegalovirus exposure and HLA in healthy donors. General study points: A later analysis linked a missense DCLRE1C variant to TCR beta V- and J-gene trimming. Productive rates of about 87% or about 30% were seen for most TCR beta V segments in an earlier analysis.

The origin of this receptor is a man aged 35 to 55 in good health and CMV-seropositive. The sequenced material came from PBMCs. V gene TRBV9 combines with J gene TRBJ2-7; 10 bases match TRBD2. CDR3: CASSPTSGTFYEQYF. CDR3 in DNA: TGTGCCAGCAGCCCCACTAGCGGGACCTTCTACGAGCAGTACTTC. Full variable domain (outside the CDR3, taken from reference TRBV9 and TRBJ2-7): DSGVTQTPKHLITATGQRVTLRCSPRSGDLSVYWYQQSLDQGLQFLIQYYNGEERAKGNILERFSAQQFPDLHSELNLSSLELGDSALYFCASSPTSGTFYEQYFGPGTRLTVT.